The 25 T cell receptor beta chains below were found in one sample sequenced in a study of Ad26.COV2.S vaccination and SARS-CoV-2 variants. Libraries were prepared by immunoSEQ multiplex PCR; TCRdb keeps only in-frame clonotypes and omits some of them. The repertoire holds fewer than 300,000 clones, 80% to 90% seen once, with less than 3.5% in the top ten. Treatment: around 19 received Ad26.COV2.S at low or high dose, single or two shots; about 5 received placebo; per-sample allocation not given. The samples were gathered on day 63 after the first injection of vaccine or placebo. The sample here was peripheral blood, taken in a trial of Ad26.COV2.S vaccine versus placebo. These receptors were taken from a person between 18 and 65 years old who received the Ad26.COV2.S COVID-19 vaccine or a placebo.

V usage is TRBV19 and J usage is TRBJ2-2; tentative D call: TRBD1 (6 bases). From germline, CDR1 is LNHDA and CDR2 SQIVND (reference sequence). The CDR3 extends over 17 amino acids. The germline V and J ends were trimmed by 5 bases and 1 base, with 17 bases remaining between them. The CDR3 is CASSDLRGYRNTGELFF. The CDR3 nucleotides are TGTGCCAGTAGTGATCTCAGGGGATACCGGAACACCGGGGAGCTGTTTTTT.

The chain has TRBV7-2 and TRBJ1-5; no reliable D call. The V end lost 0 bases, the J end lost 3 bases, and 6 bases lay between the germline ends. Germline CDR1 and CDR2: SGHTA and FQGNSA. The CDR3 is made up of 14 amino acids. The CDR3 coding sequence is TGTGCCAGCAGCTTAGCGACGCCCAATCAGCCCCAGCATTTT. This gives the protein CASSLATPNQPQHF.

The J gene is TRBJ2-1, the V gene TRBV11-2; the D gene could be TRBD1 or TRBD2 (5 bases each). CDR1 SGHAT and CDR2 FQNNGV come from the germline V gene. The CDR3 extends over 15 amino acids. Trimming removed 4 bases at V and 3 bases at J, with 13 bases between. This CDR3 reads CASSYRDENYNEQFF. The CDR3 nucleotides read TGTGCCAGCAGCTACCGGGACGAGAACTACAATGAGCAGTTCTTC.

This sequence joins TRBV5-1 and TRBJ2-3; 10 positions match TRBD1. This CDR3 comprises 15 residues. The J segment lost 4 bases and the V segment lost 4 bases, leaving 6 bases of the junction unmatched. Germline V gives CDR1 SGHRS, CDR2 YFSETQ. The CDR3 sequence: CASSPNGQGADTQYF. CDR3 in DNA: TGCGCCAGCAGCCCAAACGGACAGGGGGCAGATACGCAGTATTTT. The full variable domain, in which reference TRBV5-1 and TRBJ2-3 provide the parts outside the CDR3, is KAGVTQTPRYLIKTRGQQVTLSCSPISGHRSVSWYQQTPGQGLQFLFEYFSETQRNKGNFPGRFSGRQFSNSRSEMNVSTLELGDSALYLCASSPNGQGADTQYFGPGTRLTVL.

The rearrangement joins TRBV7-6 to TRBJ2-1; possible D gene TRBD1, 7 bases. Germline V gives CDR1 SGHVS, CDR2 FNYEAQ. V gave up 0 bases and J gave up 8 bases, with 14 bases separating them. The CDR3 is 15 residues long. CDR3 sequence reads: CASSLAADRDYEQFF. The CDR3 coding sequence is TGTGCCAGCAGCTTAGCGGCTGACAGGGACTATGAGCAGTTCTTC.

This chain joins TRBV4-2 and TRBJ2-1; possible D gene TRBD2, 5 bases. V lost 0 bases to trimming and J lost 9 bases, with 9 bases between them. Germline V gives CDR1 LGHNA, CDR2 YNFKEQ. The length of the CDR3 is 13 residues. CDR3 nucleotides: TGTGCCAGCAGCCAAGATCCGGGAAGTGAGCAGTTCTTC. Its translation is CASSQDPGSEQFF.

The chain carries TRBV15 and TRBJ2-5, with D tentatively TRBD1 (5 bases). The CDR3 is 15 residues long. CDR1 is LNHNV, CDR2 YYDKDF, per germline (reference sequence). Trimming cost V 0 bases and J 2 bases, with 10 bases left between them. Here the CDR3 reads CATSRDTGTQETQYF. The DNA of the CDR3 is TGTGCCACCAGCAGAGACACAGGTACTCAAGAGACCCAGTACTTC.

The CDR3 sequence: CASSASWTNTEAFF. In DNA form, the CDR3 reads TGTGCCAGCAGCGCGAGCTGGACGAACACTGAAGCTTTCTTT. This chain joins TRBV7-9 and TRBJ1-1; D not certain. This CDR3 region has 14 residues. CDR1 and CDR2 (germline): SEHNR, FQNEAQ (reference sequence). Deletions cut 5 bases from V and 1 base from J, with 11 bases between.

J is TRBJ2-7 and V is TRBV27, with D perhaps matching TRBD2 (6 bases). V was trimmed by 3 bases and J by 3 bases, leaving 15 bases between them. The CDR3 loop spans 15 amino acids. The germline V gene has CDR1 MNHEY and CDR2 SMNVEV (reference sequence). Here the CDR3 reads CASSLLGGSLYEQYF. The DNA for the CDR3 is TGTGCCAGCAGTTTGCTTGGGGGGAGTCTCTACGAGCAGTACTTC.

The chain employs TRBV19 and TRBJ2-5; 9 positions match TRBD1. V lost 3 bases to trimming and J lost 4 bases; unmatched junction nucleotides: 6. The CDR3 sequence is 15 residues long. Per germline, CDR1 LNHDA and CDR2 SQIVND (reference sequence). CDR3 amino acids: CASSIGGTGPETQYF. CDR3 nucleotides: TGTGCCAGTAGTATCGGAGGGACAGGGCCAGAGACCCAGTACTTC. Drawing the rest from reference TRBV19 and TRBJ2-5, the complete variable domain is DGGITQSPKYLFRKEGQNVTLSCEQNLNHDAMYWYRQDPGQGLRLIYYSQIVNDFQKGDIAEGYSVSREKKESFPLTVTSAQKNPTAFYLCASSIGGTGPETQYFGPGTRLLVL.

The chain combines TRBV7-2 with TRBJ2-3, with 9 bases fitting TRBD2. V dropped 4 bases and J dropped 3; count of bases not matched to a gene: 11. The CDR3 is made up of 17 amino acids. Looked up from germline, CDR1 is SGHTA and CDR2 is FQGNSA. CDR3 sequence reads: CASSSLGRGGRTDTQYF. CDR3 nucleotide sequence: TGTGCCAGCAGCTCTCTTGGGCGGGGGGGCCGGACAGATACGCAGTATTTT.

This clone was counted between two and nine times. The CDR3 is CASSLSVSGANVLTF. The CDR3 DNA sequence: TGCGCCAGCAGCTTGTCTGTCTCTGGGGCCAACGTCCTGACTTTC. This chain connects TRBV5-1 to TRBJ2-6; D is uncertain. Between the trimmed V and J ends, which lost 1 base and 0 bases, there was a span of 5 bases. Germline values: CDR1 SGHRS, CDR2 YFSETQ. The CDR3 extends over 15 amino acids.

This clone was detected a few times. The CDR3: CASSLGFGTEAFF. CDR3 nucleotide sequence: TGTGCCAGCAGCTTAGGATTCGGCACTGAAGCTTTCTTT. The chain joins TRBV7-2 to TRBJ1-1; D is uncertain. Per the germline V gene, CDR1 is SGHTA and CDR2 is FQGNSA. The ends were cut back, 1 base at V and 4 bases at J, with 7 bases in the middle. The CDR3 runs to 13 residues.

CDR3 amino acids: CASSRDRSTGTEAFF. The DNA for the CDR3 is TGTGCCAGCAGCCGGGACCGGTCAACAGGCACTGAAGCTTTCTTT. The V gene is TRBV4-2, the J gene TRBJ1-1; possibly TRBD1 for D (5 bases). Trimming took off 4 bases at V and 4 bases at J, with 16 bases between the two ends. This CDR3 spans 15 amino acids. Per germline, CDR1 LGHNA and CDR2 YNFKEQ.

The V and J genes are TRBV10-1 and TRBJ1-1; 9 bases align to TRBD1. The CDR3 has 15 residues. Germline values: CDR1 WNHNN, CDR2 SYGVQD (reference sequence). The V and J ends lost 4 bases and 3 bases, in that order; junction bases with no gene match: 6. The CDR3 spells CASSGGQGRDTEAFF. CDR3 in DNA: TGCGCCAGCAGTGGAGGACAGGGGAGGGACACTGAAGCTTTCTTT.

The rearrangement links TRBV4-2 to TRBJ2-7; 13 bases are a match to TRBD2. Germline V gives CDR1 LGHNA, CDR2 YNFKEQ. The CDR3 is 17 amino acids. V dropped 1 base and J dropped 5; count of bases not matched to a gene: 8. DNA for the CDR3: TGTGCCAGCAGCCAAGGGACTAGCGGGGGCCGTGACCACGAGCAGTACTTC. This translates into CASSQGTSGGRDHEQYF.

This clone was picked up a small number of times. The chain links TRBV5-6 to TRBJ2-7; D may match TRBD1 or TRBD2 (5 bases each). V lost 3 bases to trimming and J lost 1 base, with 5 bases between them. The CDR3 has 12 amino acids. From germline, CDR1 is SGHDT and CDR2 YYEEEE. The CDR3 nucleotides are TGTGCCAGCAGCTGGGGGTCCTACGAGCAGTACTTC. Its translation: CASSWGSYEQYF.

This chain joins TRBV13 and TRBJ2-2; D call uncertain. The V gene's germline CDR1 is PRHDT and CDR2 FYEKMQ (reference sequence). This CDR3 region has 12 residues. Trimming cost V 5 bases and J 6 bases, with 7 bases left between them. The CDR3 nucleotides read TGTGCCAGCAGCCCCAGGTCCGGGGAGCTGTTTTTT. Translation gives CASSPRSGELFF.

CDR3 sequence: CASKISSTDTQYF. In nucleotides, the CDR3 is TGCGCCAGCAAAATCTCTAGCACAGATACGCAGTATTTT. The J gene is TRBJ2-3, the V gene TRBV5-1; D call uncertain. This CDR3 spans 13 amino acids. Germline V CDR1 and CDR2: SGHRS, YFSETQ. V was trimmed by 6 bases and J by 0 bases, leaving 8 bases between them. The complete variable domain, with remaining parts taken from reference TRBV5-1 and TRBJ2-3, reads KAGVTQTPRYLIKTRGQQVTLSCSPISGHRSVSWYQQTPGQGLQFLFEYFSETQRNKGNFPGRFSGRQFSNSRSEMNVSTLELGDSALYLCASKISSTDTQYFGPGTRLTVL.

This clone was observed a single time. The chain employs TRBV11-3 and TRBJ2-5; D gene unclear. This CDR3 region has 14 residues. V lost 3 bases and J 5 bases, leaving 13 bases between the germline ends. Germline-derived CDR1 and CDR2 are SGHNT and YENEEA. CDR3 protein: CASSLSLMTETQYF. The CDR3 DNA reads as TGTGCCAGCAGCTTGTCCCTCATGACGGAGACCCAGTACTTC.

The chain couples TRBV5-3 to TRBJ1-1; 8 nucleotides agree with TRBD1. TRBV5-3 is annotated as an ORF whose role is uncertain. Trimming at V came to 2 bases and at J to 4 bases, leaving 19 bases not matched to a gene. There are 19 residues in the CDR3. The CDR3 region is CARSFAGQEPPEDATEAFF. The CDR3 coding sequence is TGTGCCAGAAGCTTTGCGGGACAGGAACCGCCGGAGGATGCCACTGAAGCTTTCTTT.

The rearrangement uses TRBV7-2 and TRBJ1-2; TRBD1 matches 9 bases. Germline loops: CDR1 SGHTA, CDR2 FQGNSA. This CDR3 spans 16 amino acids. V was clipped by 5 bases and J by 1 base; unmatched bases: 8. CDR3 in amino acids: CASSPRDRAFNYGYTF. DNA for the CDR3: TGTGCCAGCAGCCCTCGGGACAGGGCTTTTAACTATGGCTACACCTTC.

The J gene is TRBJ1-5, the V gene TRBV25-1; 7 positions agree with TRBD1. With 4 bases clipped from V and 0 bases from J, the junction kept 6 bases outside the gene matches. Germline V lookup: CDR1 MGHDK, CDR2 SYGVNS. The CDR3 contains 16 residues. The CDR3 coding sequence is TGTGCCAGCAGTGCTCGGGACAGATATAGCAATCAGCCCCAGCATTTT. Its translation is CASSARDRYSNQPQHF.

The CDR3: CSVDGAFTEAFF. Written as DNA, the CDR3 is TGCAGCGTTGATGGAGCGTTCACTGAAGCTTTCTTT. This chain links TRBV29-1 with TRBJ1-1, with D hard to call. CDR3 length: 12 amino acids. Trimming removed 3 bases from V and 4 bases from J, with 9 bases in between. Germline-derived CDR1 and CDR2 are SQVTM and ANQGSEA.

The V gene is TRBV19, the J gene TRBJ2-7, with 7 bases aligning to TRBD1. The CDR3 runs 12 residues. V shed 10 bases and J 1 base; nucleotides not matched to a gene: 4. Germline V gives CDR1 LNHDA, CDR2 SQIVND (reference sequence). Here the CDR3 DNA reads TGTGCCACCACAGGGGCATCCTACGAGCAGTACTTC. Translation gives CATTGASYEQYF.